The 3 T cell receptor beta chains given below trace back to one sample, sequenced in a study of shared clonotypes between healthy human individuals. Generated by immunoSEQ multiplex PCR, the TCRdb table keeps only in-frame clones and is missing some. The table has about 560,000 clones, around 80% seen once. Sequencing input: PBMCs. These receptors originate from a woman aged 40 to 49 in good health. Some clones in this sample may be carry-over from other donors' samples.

The CDR3 is CASSLALVDTEAFF. For the CDR3, the DNA is TGTGCCAGCAGCTTAGCTTTAGTAGACACTGAAGCTTTCTTT. V usage is TRBV7-6 and J usage is TRBJ1-1, with D uncertain. This CDR3 has 14 residues. The V and J ends lost 0 bases and 3 bases respectively, with 8 bases between them. Germline assignment: CDR1 SGHVS and CDR2 FNYEAQ.

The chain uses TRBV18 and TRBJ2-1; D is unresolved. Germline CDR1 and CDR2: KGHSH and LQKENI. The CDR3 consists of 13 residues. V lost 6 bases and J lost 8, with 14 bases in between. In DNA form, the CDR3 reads TGTGCCAGCTCCCCCCGAGGTGTGGATGAGCAGTTCTTC. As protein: CASSPRGVDEQFF.

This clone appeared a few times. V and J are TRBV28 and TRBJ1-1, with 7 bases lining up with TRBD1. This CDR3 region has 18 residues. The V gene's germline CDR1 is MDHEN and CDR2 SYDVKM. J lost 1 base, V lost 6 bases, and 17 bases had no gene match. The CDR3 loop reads CASRIWGGQTVGNTEAFF. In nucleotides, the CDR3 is TGTGCCAGCAGAATATGGGGGGGACAGACCGTTGGGAACACTGAAGCTTTCTTT.